The 25 T cell receptor beta chains listed next were all sequenced from one sample in a study of vaccination and CD4 T cells after COVID-19. Their antigen targets remain unknown. The treatment is: approximately nine-day PBMC culture with coronavirus spike peptide pools or control peptides (ViraFEST assay). With the Oncomine TCR Beta short-read assay, DNA from cultured CD4+ T cells was sequenced. TCRdb processed the PCR reads anew with MiXCR; each CDR3 protein has one entry. This table holds about 16,000 distinct CDR3 sequences, roughly half found once. The sample consisted of CD4+ T cells from blood, cultured in vitro, taken before SARS-CoV-2 vaccination. These receptors all stem from a human donor who had recovered from COVID-19.

This clonotype was counted a few times. This chain connects TRBV7-9 to TRBJ2-1, with a possible D match to TRBD2 (7 bases). The germline CDR1 and CDR2 sequences are SEHNR and FQNEAQ (reference sequence). The CDR3 runs to 14 residues. Trimming removed 9 bases at V and 13 bases at J, with 25 bases between. The CDR3 loop reads CASVLAGSGDRQFF. CDR3 in DNA: TGTGCCAGTGTCTTAGCGGGCTCAGGGGATCGACAGTTCTTC.

This clonotype was observed a handful of times. The chain recombines TRBV15 with TRBJ1-4; possible D gene TRBD1, 6 bases. Trimming removed 3 bases at V and 5 bases at J, with 7 bases between. Germline CDR1 is LNHNV and CDR2 is YYDKDF (reference sequence). The CDR3 has 13 amino acids. The CDR3 here is CATSRDRNEKLFF. The CDR3 bases are TGTGCCACCAGCAGGGACAGAAATGAAAAACTGTTTTTT.

The chain combines TRBV25-1 with TRBJ1-2, with 10 bases aligning to TRBD1. Germline V gene lookup returns CDR1 MGHDK and CDR2 SYGVNS. This CDR3 is built from 15 residues. Trimming at V came to 1 base and at J to 4 bases, leaving 3 bases not matched to a gene. DNA of the CDR3: TGTGCCAGCAGTGAATGGGACAGGGGCGGCTATGGCTACACCTTC. Its translation: CASSEWDRGGYGYTF.

The chain uses TRBV6-2 or TRBV6-3 and TRBJ1-6; D perhaps matches TRBD1 (6 bases). The germline CDR1 and CDR2 sequences are MNHEY and SVGEGT. The ends were cut back, 6 bases at V and 11 bases at J, with 26 bases in the middle. CDR3 length: 17 amino acids. The CDR3 DNA follows: TGTGCCAGCAGCTACCCACCAACAGGGCCCCTTGGGGCACCCCTCCACTTT. The encoded protein is CASSYPPTGPLGAPLHF.

This clonotype turned up a few times. The rearrangement uses TRBV30 and TRBJ1-6; D is uncertain. The germline V gene has CDR1 GTSNPN and CDR2 SVGIG (reference sequence). The CDR3 runs 13 residues. The V end lost 0 bases, the J end lost 16 bases, and 16 bases lay between the germline ends. CDR3 residues: CAWSVSSDVPLHF. The CDR3 nucleotides are TGTGCCTGGAGTGTCTCTAGTGACGTCCCTCTCCACTTT.

V usage is TRBV2 and J usage is TRBJ1-1, with D uncertain. Trimming stripped 5 bases from V and 5 bases from J, with 12 bases between. Germline values: CDR1 SNHLY, CDR2 FYNNEI. This CDR3 spans 13 amino acids. CDR3 coding DNA: TGTGCCAGCAGTCTCTCAACGGGGACTGAAGCTTTCTTT. It codes for CASSLSTGTEAFF.

V usage is TRBV6-1 and J usage is TRBJ2-3; D uncertain. The V and J ends lost 6 bases and 0 bases respectively, with 7 bases between them. Germline V gene data show CDR1 as MNHNS and CDR2 as SASEGT. The CDR3 consists of 13 residues. The CDR3: CASRGPSTDTQYF. The CDR3 DNA reads TGTGCCAGCAGAGGGCCTAGCACAGATACGCAGTATTTT.

The rearrangement uses TRBV10-3 and TRBJ2-1; 15 bases match TRBD2. The CDR3 consists of 16 residues. Germline CDR1 is ENHRY and CDR2 is SYGVKD. With V trimmed by 2 bases and J by 6 bases, 2 bases remained unmatched. The CDR3 coding sequence is TGTGCCATCAGTGAGGCGGGACTAGCGGGAGGCAATGAGCAGTTCTTC. Its protein is CAISEAGLAGGNEQFF.

This clonotype turned up a few times. The chain uses TRBV7-6 and TRBJ2-1; 8 nucleotides align to TRBD2. Trimming cost V 5 bases and J 2 bases; bases outside gene matches: 8. CDR1 and CDR2 from the germline V gene are SGHVS and FNYEAQ. The CDR3 consists of 16 residues. CDR3 in DNA: TGTGCCAGCAGCATAACTAGCGGAGGGACCTACAATGAGCAGTTCTTC. Translating it yields CASSITSGGTYNEQFF. Drawing the rest from reference TRBV7-6 and TRBJ2-1, the complete variable domain is GAGVSQSPRYKVTKRGQDVALRCDPISGHVSLYWYRQALGQGPEFLTYFNYEAQQDKSGLPNDRFSAERPEGSISTLTIQRTEQRDSAMYRCASSITSGGTYNEQFFGPGTRLTVL.

The CDR3 nucleotides are TGTGCCAGCAGCATCTATAGCGGGTCGTCCTACAATGAGCAGTTCTTC. Its translation is CASSIYSGSSYNEQFF. The chain recombines TRBV7-9 with TRBJ2-1; TRBD2 matches 7 bases. With V trimmed by 5 bases and J by 1 base, 8 bases remained unmatched. CDR1 is SEHNR, CDR2 FQNEAQ, per germline (reference sequence). The CDR3 runs to 16 residues.

V and J are TRBV27 and TRBJ1-4; D gene uncertain. The germline V gene encodes CDR1 MNHEY and CDR2 SMNVEV (reference sequence). Trimming took off 1 base at V and 5 bases at J, with 11 bases between the two ends. CDR3 length equals 15 residues. The chain's CDR3 is CASSLLGSPNEKLFF. In DNA form, the CDR3 reads TGTGCCAGCAGTTTATTGGGGAGCCCGAATGAAAAACTGTTTTTT.

The rearrangement joins TRBV19 to TRBJ2-3, with 7 bases identical to TRBD1. CDR1 LNHDA and CDR2 SQIVND come from the germline V gene (reference sequence). This CDR3 contains 16 residues. The trim removed 4 bases at V and 1 base at J, leaving 8 bases unmatched. The CDR3 DNA is TGTGCCAGTAGTAGGACAGGACAGCCCGGCACAGATACGCAGTATTTT. Translating it yields CASSRTGQPGTDTQYF.

In this sample, this clonotype turned up a few times. The J gene is TRBJ1-5, the V gene TRBV19, with a tentative D call TRBD1 (5 bases). The CDR3 has 13 amino acids. Germline CDR1 and CDR2: LNHDA and SQIVND (reference sequence). Deletions cut 5 bases from V and 4 bases from J, with 9 bases between. The CDR3 sequence: CASSQGFNQPQHF. The CDR3 nucleotides are TGTGCCAGTAGTCAGGGATTTAATCAGCCCCAGCATTTT.

The rearrangement joins TRBV7-3 to TRBJ2-2; D might be TRBD2 (5 bases). The CDR3 spans 15 residues. From germline, CDR1 is SGHTA and CDR2 FQGTGA. The V end was cut by 8 bases, the J end by 6 bases, with 19 bases between. For the CDR3, the DNA is TGTGCCAGCGGAAAGGGCGGAGGAGTGGCCGGGGAGCTGTTTTTT. Protein sequence: CASGKGGGVAGELFF.

This clonotype has more than one count but fewer than ten. The genes are TRBV6-5 and TRBJ2-7, with D possibly matching TRBD1 (6 bases). Germline V gene lookup returns CDR1 MNHEY and CDR2 SVGAGI. The CDR3 has 13 residues. The germline V and J ends were trimmed by 2 bases and 5 bases, with 10 bases remaining between them. The CDR3 nucleotides read TGTGCCAGCAGTTACACAGGGCTCCACGAGCAGTACTTC. It is translated as CASSYTGLHEQYF.

The chain uses TRBV4-3 and TRBJ1-1; D gene unclear. This CDR3 region has 14 residues. V lost 0 bases to trimming and J lost 10 bases, with 15 bases between them. Per the germline V gene, CDR1 is LGHNA and CDR2 is YSLEER. DNA of the CDR3: TGCGCCAGCAGCCAAGACACTTTGATCACGGGAGCTTTCTTT. As protein: CASSQDTLITGAFF.

The genes are TRBV7-9 and TRBJ1-2; D perhaps matches TRBD1 (6 bases). Germline V gene sequence: CDR1 SEHNR, CDR2 FQNEAQ (reference sequence). Between the trimmed V and J ends, which lost 3 bases and 8 bases, there was a span of 13 bases. The length of the CDR3 is 13 residues. Here the CDR3 reads CASSLAGAEGYTF. The CDR3 nucleotides read TGTGCCAGCAGCTTGGCAGGGGCGGAGGGCTACACCTTC.

The chain has TRBV7-2 and TRBJ2-1; TRBD1 might be the D (5 bases). The CDR3 has 16 residues. Germline CDR1 reads SGHTA; CDR2 reads FQGNSA. Trimming removed 5 bases at V and 10 bases at J, with 24 bases between. The CDR3 reads CASSHNMWQGQEEQFF. CDR3 bases: TGTGCCAGCAGCCATAATATGTGGCAGGGTCAGGAGGAGCAGTTCTTC.

J is TRBJ2-3 and V is TRBV19; maybe TRBD1 (6 bases). Germline V CDR1 and CDR2: LNHDA, SQIVND (reference sequence). The CDR3 sequence is 15 residues long. V dropped 6 bases and J dropped 6 bases, with 19 bases sitting between them. DNA of the CDR3: TGTGCCAGTAGCGCACTAGGGGGATTAGCGGATACGCAGTATTTT. Amino acid sequence: CASSALGGLADTQYF.

This clonotype was seen a handful of times. V and J are TRBV7-2 and TRBJ2-5; TRBD2 matches at 7 bases. Germline values: CDR1 SGHTA, CDR2 FQGNSA. V dropped 4 bases and J dropped 6; count of bases not matched to a gene: 17. The CDR3 is 17 residues long. Here the CDR3 DNA reads TGTGCCAGCAGCTCTTGGGTTGGGCGGGAGAGTGTGAAGACCCAGTACTTC. Translation gives CASSSWVGRESVKTQYF.

The sample holds a few counts of this clonotype. The genes are TRBV6-1 and TRBJ2-3; perhaps TRBD2 as D (6 bases). The length of the CDR3 is 13 residues. V was clipped by 7 bases and J by 5 bases, with 13 bases between them. Germline values: CDR1 MNHNS, CDR2 SASEGT. CDR3 loop: CASMRRAQDTQYF. DNA of the CDR3: TGTGCCAGCATGCGGAGGGCCCAAGATACGCAGTATTTT.

The chain recombines TRBV12-3 or TRBV12-4 with TRBJ2-7, with a tentative D call TRBD2 (5 bases). Trimming took off 6 bases at V and 2 bases at J, with 14 bases between the two ends. The CDR3 runs to 14 residues. CDR3 bases: TGTGCCAGCAGCCTCAGGTTGGGAGCCTACGAGCAGTACTTC. Translating gives CASSLRLGAYEQYF.

The chain is built from TRBV19 and TRBJ2-4, with 7 bases lining up with TRBD2. The CDR3 covers 14 residues. The J segment lost 6 bases and the V segment lost 5 bases, leaving 7 bases of the junction unmatched. Germline V gives CDR1 LNHDA, CDR2 SQIVND (reference sequence). The chain's CDR3 is CASSDGTGGNIQYF. For the CDR3, the DNA is TGTGCCAGTAGTGACGGGACGGGGGGAAACATTCAGTACTTC.

This sequence joins TRBV20-1 and TRBJ2-1, with 9 nucleotides matching TRBD2. J gave up 4 bases and V 2 bases, and 6 bases lay outside the gene matches. The CDR3 runs 15 residues. Per the germline V gene, CDR1 is DFQATT and CDR2 is SNEGSKA (reference sequence). Here the CDR3 reads CSARLAGAVYNEQFF. CDR3 nucleotides: TGCAGTGCTAGATTAGCGGGGGCCGTTTACAATGAGCAGTTCTTC.

The chain employs TRBV2 and TRBJ1-5; 8 nucleotides align to TRBD1. Germline V gives CDR1 SNHLY, CDR2 FYNNEI. This CDR3 has 16 residues. Trimming removed 6 bases from V and 1 base from J; junction bases left unmatched: 8. The CDR3 nucleotides read TGTGCCAGCAGCGCTCAGGGGGCGAGGAGCAATCAGCCCCAGCATTTT. Translating it yields CASSAQGARSNQPQHF.